Each of the 26 T cell receptor beta chains below was sequenced from the same sample in a study of blood T cell repertoires in COVID-19. The repertoire was sequenced with immunoSEQ multiplex PCR; TCRdb's copy has only in-frame clones and lacks some. The data show a few hundred thousand clones, with roughly 90% seen just once and around 3% held by the top ten. Sequenced sample: peripheral blood. The source of these receptors is a woman aged 25 to 39 with COVID-19, enrolled during active disease.

The V gene is TRBV11-3, the J gene TRBJ2-1; 16 bases are shared with TRBD2. This CDR3 is built from 15 residues. J lost 8 bases, V lost 6 bases, and 4 bases had no gene match. Germline CDR1 and CDR2: SGHNT and YENEEA. The CDR3 spells CASRPGTSGRDEQFF. The DNA for the CDR3 is TGTGCCAGCAGACCCGGGACTAGCGGGAGGGATGAGCAGTTCTTC.

The J gene is TRBJ1-1, the V gene TRBV11-2, with 9 positions matching TRBD1. J lost 10 bases, V lost 1 base, and 4 bases had no gene match. Germline values: CDR1 SGHAT, CDR2 FQNNGV. The CDR3 contains 13 residues. The chain's CDR3 is CASSLGQGVSAFF. The CDR3, as DNA: TGTGCCAGCAGCTTAGGACAGGGGGTATCAGCTTTCTTT.

The rearrangement joins TRBV11-2 to TRBJ2-3; 7 positions agree with TRBD2. This CDR3 has 15 amino acids. Germline lookup yields CDR1 SGHAT and CDR2 FQNNGV. The J segment lost 4 bases and the V segment lost 3 bases, leaving 7 bases of the junction unmatched. CDR3 loop: CASSFGLGLADTQYF. The DNA for the CDR3 is TGTGCCAGCAGCTTTGGACTAGGATTGGCAGATACGCAGTATTTT.

V gene TRBV6-2 or TRBV6-3 combines with J gene TRBJ2-6, with D tentatively TRBD1 (5 bases). The CDR3 contains 16 residues. V was pared by 2 bases and J by 1 base, with 9 bases between. Germline CDR1 MNHEY, CDR2 SVGEGT. This CDR3 reads CASSYGAPSGANVLTF. The CDR3, as DNA: TGTGCCAGCAGTTACGGGGCACCGTCTGGGGCCAACGTCCTGACTTTC.

The rearrangement joins TRBV7-9 to TRBJ2-7; no firm D call. This CDR3 region has 14 residues. The V gene's germline CDR1 is SEHNR and CDR2 FQNEAQ (reference sequence). V shed 0 bases and J shed 3 bases, with 9 bases lying between them. The CDR3 reads CASSLALSGYEQYF. CDR3 in DNA: TGTGCCAGCAGCTTAGCGCTGTCGGGCTACGAGCAGTACTTC.

This clone was counted between two and nine times. The chain is built from TRBV5-6 and TRBJ2-7; tentatively, D is TRBD1 (5 bases). Germline CDR1 is SGHDT and CDR2 is YYEEEE. The CDR3 is 13 residues long. V gave up 2 bases and J gave up 3 bases, with 9 bases separating them. CDR3 nucleotide sequence: TGTGCCAGCAGCTTTAGCAGGGACTACGAGCAGTACGTC. Residues: CASSFSRDYEQYV.

This sequence joins TRBV19 and TRBJ1-1, with 7 nucleotides matching TRBD1. This CDR3 spans 15 amino acids. CDR1 and CDR2 from the germline V gene are LNHDA and SQIVND (reference sequence). The V and J ends lost 1 base and 4 bases, in that order; junction bases with no gene match: 6. The CDR3 reads CASSIGTGALTEAFF. The CDR3 bases are TGTGCCAGTAGTATAGGAACAGGGGCTCTCACTGAAGCTTTCTTT.

The chain employs TRBV6-5 and TRBJ1-1; weak D call: TRBD1 (6 bases). The CDR3 runs 13 residues. Per germline, CDR1 MNHEY and CDR2 SVGAGI. Trimming removed 5 bases from V and 4 bases from J, with 11 bases in between. CDR3 amino acids: CASSNLRGTEAFF. For the CDR3, the DNA is TGTGCCAGCAGTAATCTCAGGGGCACTGAAGCTTTCTTT.

This chain joins TRBV4-2 and TRBJ1-6, with 7 bases identical to TRBD1. The germline CDR1 and CDR2 sequences are LGHNA and YNFKEQ. The CDR3 spans 17 residues. With 0 bases clipped from V and 7 bases from J, the junction kept 9 bases outside the gene matches. CDR3 DNA sequence: TGTGCCAGCAGCCAAGATGGACAGGCCGGACGAAATTCACCCCTCCACTTT. Amino acid sequence: CASSQDGQAGRNSPLHF.

The chain is built from TRBV7-2 and TRBJ2-1; D may be TRBD1 (6 bases). This CDR3 is built from 15 residues. Germline V gene sequence: CDR1 SGHTA, CDR2 FQGNSA. Between the trimmed V and J ends, which lost 4 bases and 5 bases, there was a span of 15 bases. The CDR3 here is CASSSFDRYDNEQFF. For the CDR3, the DNA is TGTGCCAGCAGCTCCTTCGACAGGTACGACAATGAGCAGTTCTTC.

The J gene is TRBJ1-1, the V gene TRBV15; D might be TRBD1 (5 bases). This CDR3 region has 17 residues. Germline V gives CDR1 LNHNV, CDR2 YYDKDF (reference sequence). With 6 bases removed from V and 4 bases from J, the gap between germline ends came to 24 bases. The CDR3 protein is CATRWTLRREVGTEAFF. The CDR3 bases are TGTGCCACCAGGTGGACACTTCGGCGCGAAGTAGGCACTGAAGCTTTCTTT.

The genes are TRBV5-6 and TRBJ1-2; D is perhaps TRBD1 (5 bases). This CDR3 is built from 15 residues. Trimming took off 0 bases at V and 3 bases at J, with 12 bases between the two ends. Germline V lookup: CDR1 SGHDT, CDR2 YYEEEE. DNA of the CDR3: TGTGCCAGCAGCTTGGTCGACAGAACCTACTATGGCTACACCTTC. Translated, it gives CASSLVDRTYYGYTF.

The V call is TRBV10-3, the J call TRBJ1-2; 7 bases are a match to TRBD1. CDR1 ENHRY and CDR2 SYGVKD come from the germline V gene. This CDR3 contains 15 residues. V dropped 0 bases and J dropped 4; count of bases not matched to a gene: 5. The CDR3 sequence is CAISESDRPTYGYTF. In DNA form, the CDR3 reads TGTGCCATCAGTGAGTCGGACAGGCCTACCTATGGCTACACCTTC.

J is TRBJ2-2 and V is TRBV9; 9 bases align to TRBD1. The V segment lost 3 bases and the J segment 9 bases; nucleotides outside the gene matches: 6. Germline-derived CDR1 and CDR2 are SGDLS and YYNGEE. This CDR3 is built from 14 residues. CDR3 nucleotide sequence: TGTGCCAGCAGCGAGAGGACAGGGGTCAGGGAGCTGTTTTTT. It is translated as CASSERTGVRELFF.

The gene calls are TRBV7-2 and TRBJ1-1; the D gene is possibly TRBD1 (6 bases). The CDR3 length is 15 residues. Germline V gene lookup returns CDR1 SGHTA and CDR2 FQGNSA. Between the trimmed V and J ends, which lost 8 bases and 1 base, there was a span of 17 bases. CDR3 sequence: CASRALGGENTEAFF. The CDR3 DNA sequence: TGTGCCAGCCGCGCTTTAGGGGGGGAGAACACTGAAGCTTTCTTT.

This clone was detected a few times. The CDR3 coding sequence is TGTGCCAGCAATCAAGGACAGGGAAGAGATACGCAGTATTTT. Amino acids: CASNQGQGRDTQYF. This sequence joins TRBV11-3 and TRBJ2-3, with TRBD1 identical over 8 bases. This CDR3 comprises 14 residues. The germline V gene encodes CDR1 SGHNT and CDR2 YENEEA. J gave up 5 bases and V 7 bases, and 8 bases lay outside the gene matches. Full variable domain (rest looked up from reference TRBV11-3 and TRBJ2-3): EAGVVQSPRYKIIEKKQPVAFWCNPISGHNTLYWYLQNLGQGPELLIRYENEEAVDDSQLPKDRFSAERLKGVDSTLKIQPAELGDSAVYLCASNQGQGRDTQYFGPGTRLTVL.

On this clone: The sample contains more than one DNA sequence encoding this CDR3. V is TRBV15 and J is TRBJ2-7, with D perhaps matching TRBD2 (5 bases). CDR3 length: 13 residues. Trimming pared 0 bases from V and 3 bases from J, leaving 6 bases between. CDR1 is LNHNV and CDR2 is YYDKDF in the germline V gene (reference sequence). The CDR3: CATSRDRGYEQYV. CDR3 bases: TGTGCCACCAGCAGAGATCGGGGCTACGAGCAGTACGTC.

This sequence joins TRBV4-3 and TRBJ1-1; 7 bases agree with TRBD1. V shed 0 bases and J 5 bases; nucleotides not matched to a gene: 6. The CDR3 has 15 amino acids. Germline CDR1 is LGHNA and CDR2 is YSLEER. In DNA form, the CDR3 reads TGCGCCAGCAGCCAAGAAGGGGGCGCAGGTACTGAAGCTTTCTTT. Translating gives CASSQEGGAGTEAFF.

This sequence joins TRBV28 and TRBJ1-1; D is uncertain. The germline V gene encodes CDR1 MDHEN and CDR2 SYDVKM. The CDR3 totals 17 residues. Deletions cut 6 bases from V and 1 base from J, with 21 bases between. CDR3 nucleotide sequence: TGTGCCAGCAGGCCCCGGGCCTGGGGAGATGGGAACACTGAAGCTTTCTTT. As protein: CASRPRAWGDGNTEAFF.

V is TRBV4-3 and J is TRBJ2-3, with 12 bases aligning to TRBD1. The CDR3 consists of 18 residues. V lost 0 bases to trimming and J lost 2 bases; unmatched junction nucleotides: 6. The germline V gene has CDR1 LGHNA and CDR2 YSLEER. DNA of the CDR3: TGCGCCAGCAGCCAAGATGGGACAGGGGGCACCGCCACAGATACGCAGTATTTT. Protein: CASSQDGTGGTATDTQYF.

The chain couples TRBV5-1 to TRBJ2-2; 8 bases match TRBD2. Germline lookup yields CDR1 SGHRS and CDR2 YFSETQ. Trimming took 7 bases from V and 4 from J; bases not matched to a gene: 6. This CDR3 contains 14 residues. The CDR3 here is CASREGVSTGELFF. In nucleotides, the CDR3 is TGCGCCAGCCGGGAGGGGGTCAGCACCGGGGAGCTGTTTTTT. The full variable domain, in which reference TRBV5-1 and TRBJ2-2 provide the parts outside the CDR3, is KAGVTQTPRYLIKTRGQQVTLSCSPISGHRSVSWYQQTPGQGLQFLFEYFSETQRNKGNFPGRFSGRQFSNSRSEMNVSTLELGDSALYLCASREGVSTGELFFGEGSRLTVL.

The J gene is TRBJ1-2, the V gene TRBV7-9; D not certain. Germline V gene lookup returns CDR1 SEHNR and CDR2 FQNEAQ (reference sequence). This CDR3 contains 12 residues. Trimming took off 6 bases at V and 8 bases at J, with 13 bases between the two ends. CDR3 DNA: TGTGCCAGCAGTAGCGGAGGTGAGGGCTACACCTTC. Amino acids: CASSSGGEGYTF.

The V and J genes are TRBV2 and TRBJ1-1, with 8 bases matching TRBD1. V was clipped by 7 bases and J by 2 bases; unmatched bases: 3. The CDR3 is made up of 13 amino acids. Germline CDR1 is SNHLY and CDR2 is FYNNEI. CDR3 residues: CASNTGGNTEAFF. The CDR3 coding sequence is TGTGCCAGCAATACAGGGGGAAACACTGAAGCTTTCTTT.

V and J are TRBV7-6 and TRBJ2-3; tentative D call: TRBD2 (5 bases). V gave up 0 bases and J gave up 2 bases, with 9 bases separating them. The CDR3 covers 15 residues. Germline loops: CDR1 SGHVS, CDR2 FNYEAQ. DNA for the CDR3: TGTGCCAGCAGCTTAGCGCCGGGGTACACAGATACGCAGTATTTT. Translated, it gives CASSLAPGYTDTQYF.

The chain carries TRBV18 and TRBJ2-1, with 11 bases matching TRBD2. Germline assignment: CDR1 KGHSH and CDR2 LQKENI. The length of the CDR3 is 14 residues. Trimming removed 5 bases from V and 6 bases from J; junction bases left unmatched: 3. For the CDR3, the DNA is TGTGCCAGCTCAGCACTAGCGGGGGTCAATGAGCAGTTCTTC. Translation gives CASSALAGVNEQFF. Filled out from reference TRBV18 and TRBJ2-1, the complete variable domain reads NAGVMQNPRHLVRRRGQEARLRCSPMKGHSHVYWYRQLPEEGLKFMVYLQKENIIDESGMPKERFSAEFPKEGPSILRIQQVVRGDSAAYFCASSALAGVNEQFFGPGTRLTVL.

J is TRBJ2-7 and V is TRBV7-9, with D tentatively TRBD1 (5 bases). Trimming shortened V by 3 bases and J by 4 bases, and 16 bases separated the two germline ends. The CDR3 loop spans 15 amino acids. CDR1 SEHNR and CDR2 FQNEAQ come from the germline V gene (reference sequence). CDR3 sequence reads: CASSLASQGRYEQYF. The CDR3 DNA follows: TGTGCCAGCAGCTTGGCTTCGCAGGGTCGGTACGAGCAGTACTTC.